Each of the 26 T cell receptor beta chains below was sequenced from the same sample in a study of early T cells in non-severe SARS-CoV-2 infection. TCRdb reanalysed the 5' RACE reads using MiXCR and keeps one entry per CDR3 protein. This table holds about 110,000 distinct CDR3 sequences, around an eighth found once. Sequenced input: whole blood. All receptors derive from an adult who was a healthcare worker with PCR-confirmed SARS-CoV-2 infection or an uninfected control (not recorded which).

With respect to this clonotype: A single base separates this from a much larger clone, so it may be a read error. The chain has TRBV29-1 and TRBJ1-2; 8 nucleotides agree with TRBD1. V lost 6 bases and J lost 7; bases outside the gene matches: 10. The CDR3 covers 13 residues. The germline V gene encodes CDR1 SQVTM and CDR2 ANQGSEA. The chain's CDR3 is CSVATRTGIGYTF. DNA for the CDR3: TGCAGCGTGGCTACCAGGACAGGGATTGGCTACACCTTC.

This clonotype has just a few counts. V gene TRBV20-1 combines with J gene TRBJ1-1; D remains unclear. The V and J ends lost 5 bases and 8 bases respectively, with 12 bases between them. The CDR3 loop spans 11 amino acids. Germline-derived CDR1 and CDR2 are DFQATT and SNEGSKA (reference sequence). CDR3 protein: CSAGYEGEAFF. The CDR3 DNA reads TGCAGTGCTGGGTATGAGGGAGAAGCTTTCTTT.

The table lists this clonotype with a few counts. The J gene is TRBJ2-3, the V gene TRBV7-9, with D maybe TRBD2 (6 bases). Germline CDR1 is SEHNR and CDR2 is FQNEAQ (reference sequence). The CDR3 runs 14 residues. V lost 5 bases, J lost 3 bases, and 12 bases lay in between. CDR3 DNA sequence: TGTGCCAGCAGCGCCGGGACTGTAACAGATACGCAGTATTTT. It specifies CASSAGTVTDTQYF.

The chain combines TRBV6-5 with TRBJ2-1; D might be TRBD1 or TRBD2, each matching 6 bases. Germline V gives CDR1 MNHEY, CDR2 SVGAGI. V lost 10 bases and J 4 bases, leaving 20 bases between the germline ends. The CDR3 has 15 residues. This CDR3 is CATTILGGRYNEQFF. CDR3 DNA: TGTGCCACCACAATATTGGGGGGCCGGTACAATGAGCAGTTCTTC.

This sequence joins TRBV11-2 and TRBJ2-5; TRBD1 or TRBD2 may be the D gene (5 bases each). CDR1 and CDR2 from the germline V gene are SGHAT and FQNNGV. CDR3 length equals 14 residues. The germline V and J ends were trimmed by 3 bases and 2 bases, with 10 bases remaining between them. This CDR3 is CASSFGGKQETQYF. CDR3 nucleotide sequence: TGTGCCAGCAGCTTTGGGGGAAAACAAGAGACCCAGTACTTC.

This clonotype was seen many times. The gene calls are TRBV29-1 and TRBJ1-1; no reliable D call. This CDR3 contains 12 residues. Deletions cut 4 bases from V and 5 bases from J, with 11 bases between. Germline CDR1 SQVTM, CDR2 ANQGSEA. CDR3 in amino acids: CSVALRGTEAFF. Written as DNA, the CDR3 is TGCAGCGTTGCGTTGCGCGGGACTGAAGCTTTCTTT.

This clonotype was detected ten times or more. The chain uses TRBV12-3 or TRBV12-4 and TRBJ2-6; no definite D call. V lost 1 base, J lost 0 bases, and 4 bases lay in between. The CDR3 covers 15 residues. The CDR3 reads CASSLVTSGANVLTF. The CDR3, as DNA: TGTGCCAGCAGTTTAGTTACCTCTGGGGCCAACGTCCTGACTTTC.

The V and J genes are TRBV11-2 and TRBJ1-2, with D maybe TRBD1 (5 bases). The V gene's germline CDR1 is SGHAT and CDR2 FQNNGV. The CDR3 has 17 residues. Trimming stripped 1 base from V and 7 bases from J, with 22 bases between. In nucleotides, the CDR3 is TGTGCCAGCAGCTTAGTACCAGTTCTCCAGGGTTCGGGTGGCTACACCTTC. Protein sequence: CASSLVPVLQGSGGYTF.

This clonotype was detected ten times or more. The rearrangement links TRBV14 to TRBJ1-6, with 9 nucleotides matching TRBD1. The ends lost 4 bases at V and 0 bases at J; junction bases unmatched: 10. Per the germline V gene, CDR1 is SGHDN and CDR2 is FVKESK. The CDR3 length is 19 residues. CDR3 protein: CASSRLGTGKSSYNSPLHF. CDR3 bases: TGTGCCAGCAGCCGACTCGGGACAGGGAAAAGCTCCTATAATTCACCCCTCCACTTT.

In this sample, this clonotype turned up many times. CDR3: CASSPGTGFTEAFF. In DNA form, the CDR3 reads TGTGCCAGCAGCCCCGGGACAGGGTTCACTGAAGCTTTCTTT. The V call is TRBV7-3, the J call TRBJ1-1; TRBD1 matches 9 bases. Germline V gene sequence: CDR1 SGHTA, CDR2 FQGTGA. V was clipped by 5 bases and J by 4 bases; unmatched bases: 5. This CDR3 contains 14 residues.

This clonotype appeared many times. The CDR3 DNA follows: TGTGCCAGCAGAGGATACCGGGACACATTGAACACCGGGGAGCTGTTTTTT. Amino acid sequence: CASRGYRDTLNTGELFF. V is TRBV2 and J is TRBJ2-2; weak D call: TRBD1 (6 bases). The length of the CDR3 is 17 residues. Germline assignment: CDR1 SNHLY and CDR2 FYNNEI. Trimming left V 6 bases short and J 1 base short, with 18 bases between. The full variable domain, completed using reference TRBV2 and TRBJ2-2, is EPEVTQTPSHQVTQMGQEVILRCVPISNHLYFYWYRQILGQKVEFLVSFYNNEISEKSEIFDDQFSVERPDGSNFTLKIRSTKLEDSAMYFCASRGYRDTLNTGELFFGEGSRLTVL.

The chain links TRBV5-5 to TRBJ1-1; 7 nucleotides align to TRBD1. With V trimmed by 3 bases and J by 10 bases, 6 bases remained unmatched. Germline loops: CDR1 SGHKS, CDR2 YYEKEE (reference sequence). This CDR3 is 12 amino acids long. The CDR3 sequence is CASSYTGDRAFF. The CDR3 DNA follows: TGTGCCAGCAGCTATACAGGGGACAGAGCTTTCTTT. The full variable domain, rest sourced from reference TRBV5-5 and TRBJ1-1, is DAGVTQSPTHLIKTRGQQVTLRCSPISGHKSVSWYQQVLGQGPQFIFQYYEKEERGRGNFPDRFSARQFPNYSSELNVNALLLGDSALYLCASSYTGDRAFFGQGTRLTVV.

The sample holds many counts of this clonotype. This rearrangement joins TRBV7-2 to TRBJ1-5; D is unclear. Germline V gene sequence: CDR1 SGHTA, CDR2 FQGNSA. V dropped 0 bases and J dropped 6 bases, with 9 bases sitting between them. CDR3 length: 14 amino acids. The CDR3 DNA sequence: TGTGCCAGCAGCTTAGCCAAAAGCGGTCAGCCCCAGCATTTT. It translates to CASSLAKSGQPQHF.

This clonotype was counted a few times. This chain connects TRBV19 to TRBJ2-5; no clear D. V was trimmed by 4 bases and J by 5 bases, leaving 11 bases between them. Germline V gene data show CDR1 as LNHDA and CDR2 as SQIVND (reference sequence). The CDR3 is made up of 13 amino acids. The CDR3 nucleotides are TGTGCCAGTAGTAGATCCCTTTGGGAGACCCAGTACTTC. Translating it yields CASSRSLWETQYF.

V is TRBV9 and J is TRBJ1-4, with 12 bases aligning to TRBD1. Germline-derived CDR1 and CDR2 are SGDLS and YYNGEE. V shed 4 bases, J shed 4 bases, and the junction held 8 bases outside the gene matches. The CDR3 covers 17 residues. CDR3 DNA: TGTGCCAGCAGCCCCGGGACAGGGGGCCCTGGTAATGAAAAACTGTTTTTT. Its translation: CASSPGTGGPGNEKLFF.

This clonotype was seen a handful of times. The genes are TRBV6-5 and TRBJ2-4, with TRBD1 matching 10 bases. The CDR3 extends over 19 amino acids. The V segment lost 5 bases and the J segment 2 bases; nucleotides outside the gene matches: 15. Germline values: CDR1 MNHEY, CDR2 SVGAGI. CDR3 sequence (DNA): TGTGCCAGCAGTCGAGACAGGGGGCGAGGTGTTCTAACCAAAAACATTCAGTACTTC. Translated, it gives CASSRDRGRGVLTKNIQYF.

This clonotype was detected only a few times. This chain connects TRBV14 to TRBJ2-1, with TRBD1 matching 7 bases. Germline trimming cut 3 bases from V and 8 bases from J; bases unmatched to any gene: 7. Germline V gives CDR1 SGHDN, CDR2 FVKESK. The CDR3 has 14 amino acids. The CDR3 bases are TGTGCCAGCAGCCAGCGCAGGGGGATAGATGAGCAGTTCTTC. It translates to CASSQRRGIDEQFF.

This clonotype has a count of ten or more. The chain joins TRBV25-1 to TRBJ2-5, with D perhaps matching TRBD1 (5 bases). Trimming removed 10 bases at V and 0 bases at J, with 21 bases between. The length of the CDR3 is 16 residues. Germline V gene sequence: CDR1 MGHDK, CDR2 SYGVNS. The CDR3 sequence: CATSDSLGLYQETQYF. The DNA for the CDR3 is TGTGCCACCTCGGATTCCCTGGGGCTGTACCAAGAGACCCAGTACTTC.

This clonotype was found many times. The chain carries TRBV11-2 and TRBJ2-7; 8 bases map to TRBD1. This CDR3 has 14 residues. V lost 5 bases, J lost 3 bases, and 6 bases stayed unmatched. Germline V gives CDR1 SGHAT, CDR2 FQNNGV. CDR3 nucleotides: TGTGCCAGCAGCCGGACAGGGTCGGGCTACGAGCAGTACTTC. Translating it yields CASSRTGSGYEQYF.

The chain employs TRBV3-1 and TRBJ2-1; 7 nucleotides align to TRBD1. J was trimmed by 5 bases and V by 2 bases; bases with no gene match: 9. This CDR3 contains 16 residues. Per the germline V gene, CDR1 is LGHDT and CDR2 is YNNKEL (reference sequence). In nucleotides, the CDR3 is TGTGCCAGCAGCCAATCCTCGACAGGGTCCCACAATGAGCAGTTCTTC. This translates into CASSQSSTGSHNEQFF.

V and J are TRBV29-1 and TRBJ2-1; D is unclear. CDR3 length equals 13 residues. Looked up from germline, CDR1 is SQVTM and CDR2 is ANQGSEA. Trimming shortened V by 4 bases and J by 1 base, and 8 bases separated the two germline ends. The CDR3 sequence: CSVAWDSYNEQFF. The CDR3, as DNA: TGCAGCGTTGCCTGGGATTCCTACAATGAGCAGTTCTTC.

This clonotype appeared many times. V is TRBV7-3 and J is TRBJ2-7, with a tentative D call TRBD1 (6 bases). Deletions cut 5 bases from V and 6 bases from J, with 17 bases between. The germline V gene has CDR1 SGHTA and CDR2 FQGTGA. The CDR3 has 14 amino acids. The CDR3 region has the DNA TGTGCCAGCAGCCCTAAGAGGGGGACAAGCGAGCAGTACTTC. This translates into CASSPKRGTSEQYF.

This clonotype appeared a few times. The genes are TRBV29-1 and TRBJ2-3; tentatively, D is TRBD2 (6 bases). Trimming stripped 1 base from V and 5 bases from J, with 19 bases between. CDR3 length equals 16 residues. CDR1 is SQVTM, CDR2 ANQGSEA, per germline. For the CDR3, the DNA is TGCAGCGTTGAAGGATTCGCGACTAGTTCACAAGATACGCAGTATTTT. Residues: CSVEGFATSSQDTQYF.

V is TRBV28 and J is TRBJ2-5, with D perhaps matching TRBD1 (6 bases). Germline loops: CDR1 MDHEN, CDR2 SYDVKM. The ends were cut back, 3 bases at V and 2 bases at J, with 10 bases in the middle. This CDR3 contains 14 residues. This CDR3 is CASSLSRGQETQYF. The CDR3 bases are TGTGCCAGCAGTTTGTCCAGGGGACAAGAGACCCAGTACTTC.

This clonotype was recorded many times. This chain's CDR3 is CSARDRTRARNEQFF. Written as DNA, the CDR3 is TGCAGTGCTAGAGACCGGACACGGGCTCGCAATGAGCAGTTCTTC. The rearrangement uses TRBV20-1 and TRBJ2-1; perhaps TRBD1 as D (5 bases). The CDR3 consists of 15 residues. Germline V gene lookup returns CDR1 DFQATT and CDR2 SNEGSKA (reference sequence). The germline V and J ends were trimmed by 0 bases and 6 bases, with 15 bases remaining between them.

This clonotype was counted a few times. The rearrangement uses TRBV25-1 and TRBJ1-5; no firm D call. Trimming shortened V by 0 bases and J by 0 bases, and 9 bases separated the two germline ends. This CDR3 comprises 16 residues. Per the germline V gene, CDR1 is MGHDK and CDR2 is SYGVNS. CDR3 bases: TGTGCCAGCAGTGAATATGGCGGAGATAGCAATCAGCCCCAGCATTTT. It translates to CASSEYGGDSNQPQHF.